The 29 T cell receptor beta chains given below trace back to one sample, sequenced in a study of CD8 T cells in Susac syndrome (dated by TCRdb to the late 2010s). The method behind the library was the immunoSEQ multiplex PCR assay. RNA was extracted using the RNeasy kit, and roughly 0.5 to 1 microgram was reverse transcribed with random hexamers. Through fastp at Q25 and MiXCR, TCRdb rebuilt clones from the public reads, retaining in-frame beta chains. Records with the same CDR3 protein are collapsed into one entry carrying the most frequent genes and DNA. The sample data list some 200,000 distinct CDR3 sequences, and about 95% of these were observed just once. 0.1% of the sample is taken by the ten largest. The sample comprised CD4+ T cells from PBMCs. The receptors here all came from a human donor in good health.

The chain links TRBV7-9 to TRBJ2-3; TRBD2 agrees at 11 bases. The germline gives CDR1 SEHNR, CDR2 FQNEAQ (reference sequence). V lost 5 bases to trimming and J lost 1 base; unmatched junction nucleotides: 5. The CDR3 runs to 16 residues. DNA of the CDR3: TGTGCCAGCAGCCCGTCGACTAGCGGGGGCACAGATACGCAGTATTTT. Protein sequence: CASSPSTSGGTDTQYF.

The rearrangement joins TRBV29-1 to TRBJ2-4; 7 bases align to TRBD1. There are 12 residues in the CDR3. CDR1 and CDR2 (germline): SQVTM, ANQGSEA. The V and J ends lost 5 bases and 6 bases, in that order; junction bases with no gene match: 4. CDR3: CSVRGPVNIQYF. The CDR3 bases are TGCAGCGTTAGGGGGCCTGTAAACATTCAGTACTTC.

This clonotype has only one observation. This sequence joins TRBV12-5 and TRBJ1-1; weak D call: TRBD1 (5 bases). Germline CDR1 is LGHNT and CDR2 is FRNRAP. The CDR3 runs 15 residues. The V gene lost 6 bases and the J gene lost 0 bases, with 14 bases spanning the gap. CDR3 in DNA: TGTGCTAGTGGCCGCCTTGGAGGGGTGAACACTGAAGCTTTCTTT. Its protein product is CASGRLGGVNTEAFF.

The chain recombines TRBV29-1 with TRBJ2-3, with 7 bases that match TRBD2. The CDR3 runs 16 residues. After removal of 0 bases from V and 1 base from J, the junction contained 7 bases not matched to a gene. CDR1 and CDR2 from the germline V gene are SQVTM and ANQGSEA. This CDR3 is CSVEDRGVSRTDTQYF. The CDR3 DNA follows: TGCAGCGTTGAAGATCGGGGGGTCTCCCGCACAGATACGCAGTATTTT.

The chain recombines TRBV6-6 with TRBJ2-6; possibly TRBD1 for D (5 bases). Trimming took off 2 bases at V and 12 bases at J, with 14 bases between the two ends. Germline CDR1 reads MNHNY; CDR2 reads SVGAGI (reference sequence). The CDR3 sequence is 14 residues long. The CDR3 region is CASSYADTPIVLTF. The CDR3 DNA sequence: TGTGCCAGCAGTTACGCGGACACGCCTATCGTCCTGACTTTC.

This clonotype was seen a single time. V gene TRBV29-1 combines with J gene TRBJ1-2; the D gene is possibly TRBD1 (6 bases). Germline lookup yields CDR1 SQVTM and CDR2 ANQGSEA. Trimming stripped 4 bases from V and 1 base from J, with 13 bases between. The CDR3 has 14 residues. In DNA, the CDR3 is TGCAGCGTTGGGGGGGCCAGGGGTAACTATGGCTACACCTTC. Translated, it gives CSVGGARGNYGYTF.

V usage is TRBV29-1 and J usage is TRBJ2-3; no clear D gene. Germline V gene lookup returns CDR1 SQVTM and CDR2 ANQGSEA. V lost 2 bases and J lost 1, with 10 bases in between. CDR3 size: 14 residues. This CDR3 reads CSVESGRRTDTQYF. The CDR3 bases are TGCAGCGTTGAATCGGGCAGACGCACAGATACGCAGTATTTT.

The V gene is TRBV20-1, the J gene TRBJ1-3; tentative D call: TRBD1 (5 bases). This CDR3 contains 14 residues. V gave up 6 bases and J gave up 0 bases, with 12 bases separating them. From germline, CDR1 is DFQATT and CDR2 SNEGSKA (reference sequence). The CDR3 loop reads CSAGRGDSGNTIYF. In DNA, the CDR3 is TGCAGTGCAGGACGGGGCGACTCTGGAAACACCATATATTTT.

The J gene is TRBJ2-7, the V gene TRBV28; D gene uncertain. Germline loops: CDR1 MDHEN, CDR2 SYDVKM. The V end lost 3 bases, the J end lost 3 bases, and 9 bases lay between the germline ends. CDR3 length: 13 amino acids. This chain's CDR3 is CASSLARVYEQYF. The CDR3 region has the DNA TGTGCCAGCAGTTTGGCTAGGGTCTACGAGCAGTACTTC.

The V gene is TRBV6-1, the J gene TRBJ1-2, with D unresolved. Germline V CDR1 and CDR2: MNHNS, SASEGT. V was cut by 11 bases and J by 8 bases, with 18 bases left in between. The CDR3 has 12 residues. The CDR3, as DNA: TGTGCCTCCCTCCGGGGATGGGAGGGCTACACCTTC. This encodes CASLRGWEGYTF.

The chain combines TRBV7-2 with TRBJ2-7; possible D gene TRBD1, 7 bases. From germline, CDR1 is SGHTA and CDR2 FQGNSA. The V end was cut by 7 bases, the J end by 5 bases, with 18 bases between. This CDR3 contains 14 residues. CDR3 protein: CASTPGGPLDEQYF. The CDR3 nucleotides are TGTGCCAGCACCCCAGGGGGGCCCCTCGACGAGCAGTACTTC. The full variable domain, with the rest looked up from reference TRBV7-2 and TRBJ2-7, is GAGVSQSPSNKVTEKGKDVELRCDPISGHTALYWYRQSLGQGLEFLIYFQGNSAPDKSGLPSDRFSAERTGGSVSTLTIQRTQQEDSAVYLCASTPGGPLDEQYFGPGTRLTVT.

The CDR3 coding sequence is TGTGCCAGCAGTCCCCGGAACATTGGCAATCAGCCCCAGCATTTT. Its protein is CASSPRNIGNQPQHF. The chain is built from TRBV12-3 or TRBV12-4 and TRBJ1-5, with no clear D. V lost 5 bases to trimming and J lost 2 bases, with 13 bases between them. The CDR3 loop spans 15 amino acids.

The chain couples TRBV20-1 to TRBJ1-1, with unresolved D. The V and J ends lost 6 bases and 1 base respectively, with 6 bases between them. Germline lookup yields CDR1 DFQATT and CDR2 SNEGSKA (reference sequence). The length of the CDR3 is 11 residues. The CDR3: CSAPENTEAFF. CDR3 bases: TGCAGTGCGCCGGAGAACACTGAAGCTTTCTTT.

This chain joins TRBV29-1 and TRBJ2-3, with a tentative D call TRBD2 (5 bases). Trimming took 3 bases from V and 6 from J, leaving 22 bases between them. The CDR3 runs to 16 residues. Looked up from germline, CDR1 is SQVTM and CDR2 is ANQGSEA. The CDR3 is CSVEVPRSRRGDTQYF. In DNA form, the CDR3 reads TGCAGCGTTGAGGTACCCAGGTCTCGCAGAGGGGATACGCAGTATTTT.

This rearrangement joins TRBV7-2 to TRBJ2-1; maybe TRBD1 (6 bases). Germline V gene sequence: CDR1 SGHTA, CDR2 FQGNSA. The ends were cut back, 2 bases at V and 9 bases at J, with 14 bases in the middle. CDR3 size: 14 residues. The CDR3: CASSLFQGLGEQFF. CDR3 DNA: TGTGCCAGCAGCTTATTTCAGGGGCTCGGTGAGCAGTTCTTC.

The chain couples TRBV9 to TRBJ2-2; 10 nucleotides match TRBD1. Germline loops: CDR1 SGDLS, CDR2 YYNGEE. The CDR3 consists of 16 residues. V lost 4 bases and J lost 6; bases outside the gene matches: 9. The CDR3 protein is CASSPGGQGFSGELFF. In DNA form, the CDR3 reads TGTGCCAGCAGCCCAGGGGGACAGGGGTTTTCCGGGGAGCTGTTTTTT.

In nucleotides, the CDR3 is TGTGCCAGCAGCCTGGGACTAGCGGGAGTCACGCAGTATTTT. It is translated as CASSLGLAGVTQYF. The chain links TRBV3-1 to TRBJ2-3, with 14 positions matching TRBD2. The CDR3 length is 14 residues. Trimming at V came to 4 bases and at J to 9 bases, leaving 3 bases not matched to a gene. Germline CDR1 is LGHDT and CDR2 is YNNKEL (reference sequence).

The chain recombines TRBV7-8 with TRBJ2-7; 7 positions match TRBD1. CDR3 length: 15 residues. In germline, CDR1 is SGHVS, CDR2 FQNEAQ. J lost 2 bases, V lost 7 bases, and 11 bases had no gene match. The chain's CDR3 is CASKGQPYPAYEQYF. CDR3 in DNA: TGTGCCAGCAAGGGACAGCCCTATCCCGCCTACGAGCAGTACTTC. The variable domain in full, with the rest retrieved from reference TRBV7-8 and TRBJ2-7, is GAGVSQSPRYKVAKRGQDVALRCDPISGHVSLFWYQQALGQGPEFLTYFQNEAQLDKSGLPSDRFFAERPEGSVSTLKIQRTQQEDSAVYLCASKGQPYPAYEQYFGPGTRLTVT.

The chain uses TRBV29-1 and TRBJ2-3; TRBD2 agrees at 13 bases. The junction had 5 bases not matched to a gene; V was cut back by 6 bases and J by 2 bases. CDR1 SQVTM and CDR2 ANQGSEA come from the germline V gene. There are 15 residues in the CDR3. CDR3 in amino acids: CSVRGLAGLTDTQYF. The CDR3, as DNA: TGCAGCGTGAGGGGACTAGCGGGGCTCACAGATACGCAGTATTTT.

This clonotype was counted a single time. This sequence joins TRBV18 and TRBJ1-1; perhaps TRBD1 as D (5 bases). CDR3 length: 15 amino acids. CDR1 and CDR2 (germline): KGHSH, LQKENI. V was cut by 8 bases and J by 1 base, with 17 bases left in between. This CDR3 reads CASPPIGGWNTEAFF. DNA of the CDR3: TGTGCCAGCCCCCCGATCGGGGGTTGGAACACTGAAGCTTTCTTT.

This clonotype was detected only once. V usage is TRBV30 and J usage is TRBJ1-5; 7 bases map to TRBD1. CDR3 length: 16 residues. Germline V CDR1 and CDR2: GTSNPN, SVGIG (reference sequence). V lost 2 bases to trimming and J lost 0 bases; unmatched junction nucleotides: 7. The CDR3 loop is CAWSNRGSPSNQPQHF. As DNA, the CDR3 is TGTGCCTGGAGTAACAGGGGCTCTCCTAGCAATCAGCCCCAGCATTTT.

The CDR3 spells CSARAGDSTYNEQFF. The CDR3 DNA is TGCAGCGCGCGGGCAGGGGACAGCACCTACAATGAGCAGTTCTTC. The chain uses TRBV29-1 and TRBJ2-1; 7 nucleotides match TRBD1. The length of the CDR3 is 15 residues. Germline CDR1 reads SQVTM; CDR2 reads ANQGSEA. The V segment lost 7 bases and the J segment 2 bases; nucleotides outside the gene matches: 11.

J is TRBJ2-3 and V is TRBV29-1; D might be TRBD2 (5 bases). CDR1 SQVTM and CDR2 ANQGSEA come from the germline V gene. Trimming left V 1 base short and J 4 bases short, with 9 bases between. The CDR3 consists of 13 residues. CDR3 loop: CSVEVSGSDTQYF. DNA of the CDR3: TGCAGCGTTGAAGTAAGCGGATCAGATACGCAGTATTTT.

The J gene is TRBJ2-5, the V gene TRBV20-1; D is ambiguous. CDR3 length: 10 residues. Per the germline V gene, CDR1 is DFQATT and CDR2 is SNEGSKA (reference sequence). V was cut by 3 bases and J by 5 bases, with 4 bases left in between. CDR3 region: CSASLETQYF. The DNA of the CDR3 is TGCAGTGCTAGTTTGGAGACCCAGTACTTC.

This sequence joins TRBV20-1 and TRBJ1-2, with unresolved D. CDR1 DFQATT and CDR2 SNEGSKA come from the germline V gene (reference sequence). The V end was cut by 3 bases, the J end by 6 bases, with 11 bases between. The CDR3 has 12 amino acids. The CDR3 region is CSASPTGDGYTF. DNA for the CDR3: TGCAGTGCTAGCCCCACCGGGGATGGCTACACCTTC.

Comment on this clonotype: Relative to the germline gene, one junction end is altered; a read error may explain this. V usage is TRBV24-1 and J usage is TRBJ1-2, with 8 bases lining up with TRBD1. From germline, CDR1 is KGHDR and CDR2 SFDVKD. The CDR3 spans 12 residues. The CDR3: CATSDRGYGYTF. The CDR3 DNA reads as TGTGCCACGAGTGACAGGGGCTATGGCTACACCTTC.

CDR3 loop: CASSSDAYGYTF. The CDR3 region has the DNA TGTGCCAGCAGCTCTGACGCCTATGGCTACACCTTC. The gene calls are TRBV4-2 and TRBJ1-2; no clear D. V gave up 5 bases and J gave up 4 bases, with 8 bases separating them. Germline loops: CDR1 LGHNA, CDR2 YNFKEQ. This CDR3 is 12 amino acids long.

The rearrangement uses TRBV3-1 and TRBJ1-4; no clear D. Trimming shortened V by 6 bases and J by 7 bases, and 12 bases separated the two germline ends. Germline assignment: CDR1 LGHDT and CDR2 YNNKEL (reference sequence). The CDR3 spans 13 residues. CDR3: CASSRGEIEKLFF. DNA for the CDR3: TGTGCCAGCAGTCGGGGTGAGATTGAAAAACTGTTTTTT.

The chain employs TRBV2 and TRBJ2-2; possibly TRBD2 for D (5 bases). Germline V gene sequence: CDR1 SNHLY, CDR2 FYNNEI. The CDR3 totals 15 residues. V lost 6 bases and J 5 bases, leaving 16 bases between the germline ends. The CDR3 DNA is TGTGCCAGCAGCGCGGCCAGGAGCGGAACCGGGGAGCTGTTTTTT. Translated, it gives CASSAARSGTGELFF.